This T cell receptor (beta chain) stems from a study of early T cells in non-severe SARS-CoV-2 infection. Trimming removed 1 base at V and 3 bases at J, with 7 bases between. Per germline, CDR1 MNHNS and CDR2 SASEGT. The CDR3 is made up of 13 amino acids. TCRdb fed the 5' RACE reads into MiXCR, producing one record per CDR3 protein. The sample gives tens of thousands of distinct CDR3 sequences, less than 10% of which show up once; approximately 13% is in the top ten. Sequenced input: whole blood. This chain uses TRBV6-1 with TRBJ2-7; D gene ambiguous. This TCR came from an adult who was a healthcare worker with PCR-confirmed SARS-CoV-2 infection or an uninfected control (not recorded which). The CDR3 sequence: CASSEVRVYEQYF. In DNA form, the CDR3 reads TGTGCCAGCAGTGAAGTTCGGGTCTACGAGCAGTACTTC.